This passage covers 26 T cell receptor beta chains from one sample sequenced in a study of control samples from healthy donors and cancer patients. Using immunoSEQ multiplex PCR, the repertoire was profiled, and TCRdb retains in-frame clones only, with some absent. Seen here are 150,000 to 200,000 clones, around nine tenths observed once, and the top ten hold more than 10%. What was sequenced was blood. These receptors came from a man between 25 and 39 years old in good health.

The chain joins TRBV5-1 to TRBJ1-3; D unresolved. Trimming cost V 2 bases and J 3 bases, with 18 bases left between them. Germline V gene lookup returns CDR1 SGHRS and CDR2 YFSETQ. This CDR3 comprises 17 residues. The CDR3 region is CASSFSGLREFGNTIYF. Here the CDR3 DNA reads TGCGCCAGCAGCTTCTCGGGCCTCCGGGAGTTTGGAAACACCATATATTTT.

The rearrangement links TRBV3-1 (or the pseudogene TRBV3-2) to TRBJ2-7; D remains unclear. The V gene's germline CDR1 is LGHDT and CDR2 YNNKEL (reference sequence). The CDR3 has 13 amino acids. The ends were cut back, 0 bases at V and 5 bases at J, with 8 bases in the middle. CDR3: CASSQDTPDEQYF. The DNA of the CDR3 is TGTGCCAGCAGCCAAGATACCCCGGACGAGCAGTACTTC.

V and J are TRBV14 and TRBJ2-7, with 8 bases fitting TRBD2. This CDR3 is built from 15 residues. The trim removed 4 bases at V and 9 bases at J, leaving 14 bases unmatched. Germline V gene data show CDR1 as SGHDN and CDR2 as FVKESK. In nucleotides, the CDR3 is TGTGCCAGCAGCCCTCACCGCCTCGGGGGGGGAGGGCAGTACTTC. Translating gives CASSPHRLGGGGQYF.

This chain connects TRBV11-3 to TRBJ1-6; D remains unclear. CDR1 is SGHNT and CDR2 is YENEEA in the germline V gene. The length of the CDR3 is 13 residues. Trimming left V 2 bases short and J 9 bases short, with 8 bases between. The CDR3 region has the DNA TGTGCCAGCAGCTTAAGTCTGGGTTCACCCCTCCACTTT. Translating it yields CASSLSLGSPLHF.

The CDR3 nucleotides read TGTGCCAGCAGTTACACCCAGGGGTCCATGAACACTGAAGCTTTCTTT. Its protein is CASSYTQGSMNTEAFF. This sequence joins TRBV6-5 and TRBJ1-1; possible D gene TRBD1, 6 bases. Looked up from germline, CDR1 is MNHEY and CDR2 is SVGAGI. With 2 bases removed from V and 0 bases from J, the gap between germline ends came to 13 bases. The CDR3 has 16 residues.

The CDR3 bases are TGTGCCTCGGAACAGGGAAACACCGGGGAGCTGTTTTTT. This sequence encodes CASEQGNTGELFF. V usage is TRBV24-1 and J usage is TRBJ2-2; TRBD1 is a possible D gene (6 bases). Germline V CDR1 and CDR2: KGHDR, SFDVKD. The ends were cut back, 12 bases at V and 2 bases at J, with 12 bases in the middle. The CDR3 is made up of 13 amino acids.

This clone was observed once. The chain employs TRBV6-6 and TRBJ2-1, with 10 bases fitting TRBD2. J gave up 7 bases and V 0 bases, and 6 bases lay outside the gene matches. Germline lookup yields CDR1 MNHNY and CDR2 SVGAGI (reference sequence). This CDR3 is 16 amino acids long. In nucleotides, the CDR3 is TGTGCCAGCAGTTACTCTATCTCTAGCGGGAGTAATGAGCAGTTCTTC. Translation: CASSYSISSGSNEQFF.

The chain combines TRBV27 with TRBJ1-1, with D unresolved. Trimming removed 8 bases from V and 5 bases from J, with 21 bases in between. Germline CDR1 MNHEY, CDR2 SMNVEV (reference sequence). The CDR3 sequence is 15 residues long. The CDR3 coding sequence is TGTGCCAGCCTTCTTGATGGTCGGATAGGGACTGAAGCTTTCTTT. Translation gives CASLLDGRIGTEAFF.

CDR3 amino acids: CASGLGDSNQPQHF. As DNA, the CDR3 is TGTGCTAGTGGTTTGGGCGATAGCAATCAGCCCCAGCATTTT. The J gene is TRBJ1-5, the V gene TRBV12-5; no clear D. Germline V CDR1 and CDR2: LGHNT, FRNRAP. This CDR3 is built from 14 residues. V lost 1 base, J lost 0 bases, and 4 bases lay in between. Filled out from reference TRBV12-5 and TRBJ1-5, the complete variable domain reads DARVTQTPRHKVTEMGQEVTMRCQPILGHNTVFWYRQTMMQGLELLAYFRNRAPLDDSGMPKDRFSAEMPDATLATLKIQPSEPRDSAVYFCASGLGDSNQPQHFGDGTRLSIL.

V is TRBV24-1 and J is TRBJ1-3; D perhaps matches TRBD1 (6 bases). Deletions cut 7 bases from V and 8 bases from J, with 11 bases between. Germline V gene data show CDR1 as KGHDR and CDR2 as SFDVKD. The CDR3 totals 12 residues. The DNA for the CDR3 is TGTGCCACCAGGAAACAGGGTTACACCATATATTTT. The encoded protein is CATRKQGYTIYF.

As DNA, the CDR3 is TGCAGCCAGATCCGACCTGGGGGCTACACCTTC. Amino acid sequence: CSQIRPGGYTF. V gene TRBV20-1 combines with J gene TRBJ1-2; no firm D call. The CDR3 covers 11 residues. CDR1 is DFQATT, CDR2 SNEGSKA, per germline (reference sequence).

This chain uses TRBV29-1 with TRBJ2-2, with D perhaps being TRBD1 or TRBD2 (5 bases each). Germline lookup yields CDR1 SQVTM and CDR2 ANQGSEA. V lost 4 bases to trimming and J lost 1 base, with 25 bases between them. The CDR3 length is 19 residues. CDR3 in amino acids: CSVVLIPGRTRLNTGELFF. The CDR3, as DNA: TGCAGCGTTGTACTTATCCCGGGGCGGACAAGATTGAACACCGGGGAGCTGTTTTTT.

The chain employs TRBV10-3 and TRBJ2-1, with a weak D call TRBD1 (6 bases). Germline V gives CDR1 ENHRY, CDR2 SYGVKD. The CDR3 loop spans 14 amino acids. Trimming took 4 bases from V and 12 from J, leaving 19 bases between them. The DNA of the CDR3 is TGTGCCATCAGTGTATCGGACAGACCCCCAAGGCAGTTCTTC. This gives the protein CAISVSDRPPRQFF.

The rearrangement links TRBV28 to TRBJ1-1; D possibly corresponds to TRBD1 (5 bases). Germline CDR1 and CDR2: MDHEN and SYDVKM. The V end lost 2 bases, the J end lost 4 bases, and 11 bases lay between the germline ends. The CDR3 runs to 14 residues. The CDR3 sequence is CASSLVGATTEAFF. CDR3 in DNA: TGTGCCAGCAGTTTAGTAGGGGCAACCACTGAAGCTTTCTTT.

The genes are TRBV29-1 and TRBJ2-1; tentative D call: TRBD1 (6 bases). The CDR3 sequence is 11 residues long. Looked up from germline, CDR1 is SQVTM and CDR2 is ANQGSEA. V lost 7 bases and J lost 6, with 10 bases in between. CDR3 nucleotides: TGCAGCGGAAGGACAGTCAATGAGCAGTTCTTC. Protein sequence: CSGRTVNEQFF.

On this clone: At the DNA level, this CDR3 is encoded by other sequences in the same sample as well. V is TRBV9 and J is TRBJ1-1; D uncertain. This CDR3 has 13 residues. Looked up from germline, CDR1 is SGDLS and CDR2 is YYNGEE. V lost 2 bases to trimming and J lost 2 bases, with 7 bases between them. DNA for the CDR3: TGTGCCAGCAGCGTTGTCAGTAACACTGAAGCTTTCTTT. Translation: CASSVVSNTEAFF.

This clone was detected once. V and J are TRBV7-9 and TRBJ2-3; D is unclear. This CDR3 has 13 residues. Looked up from germline, CDR1 is SEHNR and CDR2 is FQNEAQ (reference sequence). Between the trimmed V and J ends, which lost 3 bases and 6 bases, there was a span of 10 bases. DNA for the CDR3: TGTGCCAGCAGCTTTCCACCACCGGATACGCAGTATTTT. Translating gives CASSFPPPDTQYF.

This chain connects TRBV5-4 to TRBJ1-2; D not certain. This CDR3 contains 15 residues. The germline V gene encodes CDR1 SGHNT and CDR2 YYREEE (reference sequence). Deletions cut 0 bases from V and 8 bases from J, with 17 bases between. The CDR3 spells CASSLEGKGTRGYTF. The CDR3 nucleotides are TGTGCCAGCAGCTTGGAAGGGAAAGGAACACGGGGCTACACCTTC.

The J gene is TRBJ2-5, the V gene TRBV6-5; D is possibly TRBD1 (6 bases). The CDR3 runs to 15 residues. Germline lookup yields CDR1 MNHEY and CDR2 SVGAGI. Deletions cut 6 bases from V and 0 bases from J, with 14 bases between. The CDR3 sequence: CASRGAGSYQETQYF. CDR3 DNA sequence: TGTGCCAGCAGGGGGGCTGGGTCGTACCAAGAGACCCAGTACTTC.

This chain joins TRBV7-9 and TRBJ1-1; unclear D gene. The CDR3 sequence is 14 residues long. V lost 8 bases to trimming and J lost 6 bases, with 19 bases between them. Germline loops: CDR1 SEHNR, CDR2 FQNEAQ (reference sequence). Here the CDR3 reads CASSRRQLNAEAFF. The CDR3 coding sequence is TGTGCCAGCTCTCGGAGGCAGCTCAACGCTGAAGCTTTCTTT.

This clone has just a few counts. This chain uses TRBV4-2 with TRBJ1-6; TRBD1 is a possible D gene (5 bases). The CDR3 loop spans 15 amino acids. V gave up 4 bases and J gave up 5 bases, with 12 bases separating them. CDR1 LGHNA and CDR2 YNFKEQ come from the germline V gene. Written as DNA, the CDR3 is TGTGCCAGCAGCCCTGGGACGGGAGATAATTCACCCCTCCACTTT. Protein product: CASSPGTGDNSPLHF.

V gene TRBV11-2 combines with J gene TRBJ1-1, with D possibly being TRBD1 (5 bases). This CDR3 contains 13 residues. The germline V gene has CDR1 SGHAT and CDR2 FQNNGV. V gave up 5 bases and J gave up 1 base, with 8 bases separating them. In DNA form, the CDR3 reads TGTGCCAGCAGCCAGGGTACGAACACTGAAGCTTTCTTT. Its protein product is CASSQGTNTEAFF.

The chain uses TRBV29-1 and TRBJ2-7, with D maybe TRBD2 (6 bases). The V end was cut by 7 bases, the J end by 0 bases, with 10 bases between. Germline V gives CDR1 SQVTM, CDR2 ANQGSEA. CDR3 length equals 12 residues. The CDR3 region has the DNA TGCAGCGCCGCGGGGAGCTCCTACGAGCAGTACTTC. Translation: CSAAGSSYEQYF.

The chain joins TRBV27 to TRBJ1-3; the D gene is possibly TRBD1 (5 bases). V gave up 4 bases and J gave up 4 bases, with 11 bases separating them. From germline, CDR1 is MNHEY and CDR2 SMNVEV (reference sequence). CDR3 length: 14 residues. The CDR3 sequence: CASSSPREGNTIYF. CDR3 coding DNA: TGTGCCAGCAGTTCCCCCAGGGAAGGAAACACCATATATTTT.

The chain joins TRBV19 to TRBJ1-2; the D gene is possibly TRBD1 (5 bases). Germline-derived CDR1 and CDR2 are LNHDA and SQIVND (reference sequence). The CDR3 is made up of 15 amino acids. V was shortened by 1 base and J by 3 bases, with 12 bases between the two germline ends. The CDR3 sequence is CASSIAPGPDYGYTF. The CDR3 nucleotides read TGTGCCAGTAGTATAGCCCCAGGGCCGGACTATGGCTACACCTTC.

J is TRBJ2-1 and V is TRBV11-2, with D possibly matching TRBD1 (6 bases). CDR3 length: 15 residues. CDR1 is SGHAT, CDR2 FQNNGV, per germline. V lost 1 base and J lost 4, with 11 bases in between. The CDR3 nucleotides read TGTGCCAGCAGCTTAGGGCAGGGGTGGTACAATGAGCAGTTCTTC. Translated: CASSLGQGWYNEQFF.